The 28 T cell receptor beta chains in this list originate from one sample, sequenced in a study of T cell changes during pregnancy in multiple sclerosis. The data were produced by immunoSEQ multiplex PCR, yet TCRdb's version contains in-frame clones alone and is incomplete. The table lists tens of thousands of clones, more than 85% of them singletons. The material was peripheral blood, obtained after pregnancy. The receptor set was obtained from a female donor in good health, enrolled as a control in a pregnancy study.

The J gene is TRBJ2-2, the V gene TRBV7-7, with TRBD2 as a possible D gene (5 bases). The CDR3 is 14 residues long. Germline assignment: CDR1 SSHAT and CDR2 FNYEAQ (reference sequence). Trimming stripped 3 bases from V and 6 bases from J, with 11 bases between. Here the CDR3 reads CASSLSEGPGELFF. For the CDR3, the DNA is TGTGCCAGCAGCTTGTCTGAGGGTCCCGGGGAGCTGTTTTTT.

This sequence joins TRBV5-6 and TRBJ1-5, with 9 positions matching TRBD1. This CDR3 spans 15 amino acids. V was pared by 4 bases and J by 6 bases, with 8 bases of the junction left unmatched. Looked up from germline, CDR1 is SGHDT and CDR2 is YYEEEE. The CDR3 sequence is CASSLRDRDSQPQHF. In DNA, the CDR3 is TGTGCCAGCAGCCTTCGGGACAGGGATAGTCAGCCCCAGCATTTT.

This chain joins TRBV5-8 and TRBJ1-6; D uncertain. There are 14 residues in the CDR3. The V gene lost 4 bases and the J gene lost 5 bases, with 10 bases spanning the gap. Germline-derived CDR1 and CDR2 are SGHTS and YDEGEE. The CDR3 DNA follows: TGTGCCAGCAGCCCCCAGGCTAATAATTCACCCCTCCACTTT. Encoded protein: CASSPQANNSPLHF.

The DNA of the CDR3 is TGTGCCAGCAGTTACCGGGACATATCAAGCTCCTACGAGCAGTACTTC. Translation: CASSYRDISSSYEQYF. The V gene is TRBV6-6, the J gene TRBJ2-7; D possibly corresponds to TRBD1 (6 bases). CDR3 length: 16 residues. Trimming took 2 bases from V and 0 from J, leaving 14 bases between them. CDR1 and CDR2 from the germline V gene are MNHNY and SVGAGI (reference sequence).

The chain carries TRBV19 and TRBJ1-3; D ambiguous. CDR1 is LNHDA, CDR2 SQIVND, per germline (reference sequence). V lost 5 bases and J 4 bases, leaving 12 bases between the germline ends. The CDR3 length is 14 residues. The CDR3 DNA is TGTGCCAGTAGTTTCGTGTCGGGAGGAAACACCATATATTTT. It encodes CASSFVSGGNTIYF.

J is TRBJ2-4 and V is TRBV9, with 8 bases lining up with TRBD2. The CDR3 contains 15 residues. Trimming at V came to 4 bases and at J to 8 bases, leaving 11 bases not matched to a gene. Per germline, CDR1 SGDLS and CDR2 YYNGEE. The CDR3, as DNA: TGTGCCAGCAGCTCCCTTACAAGCGGGAGCGACATTCAGTACTTC. This sequence encodes CASSSLTSGSDIQYF.

The chain employs TRBV18 and TRBJ1-5; 7 bases match TRBD1. This CDR3 has 17 residues. CDR1 is KGHSH and CDR2 is LQKENI in the germline V gene. V was clipped by 3 bases and J by 1 base; unmatched bases: 9. In DNA form, the CDR3 reads TGTGCCAGCTCACCCGTGAGTGGAGGGGGCAGCAATCAGCCCCAGCATTTT. It encodes CASSPVSGGGSNQPQHF.

The chain couples TRBV6-1 to TRBJ2-7; TRBD2 matches 8 bases. With 2 bases clipped from V and 5 bases from J, the junction kept 8 bases outside the gene matches. This CDR3 region has 15 residues. Germline V gene sequence: CDR1 MNHNS, CDR2 SASEGT. CDR3 in DNA: TGTGCCAGCAGTGAAACTACGGGGGGGCCCCACGAGCAGTACTTC. As protein: CASSETTGGPHEQYF.

The chain employs TRBV14 and TRBJ2-7; a possible D gene is TRBD1 (6 bases). Germline V gene data show CDR1 as SGHDN and CDR2 as FVKESK. The CDR3 is 15 amino acids. Trimming cost V 1 base and J 3 bases, with 13 bases left between them. This CDR3 is CASSQGVQGGYEQYF. The DNA for the CDR3 is TGTGCCAGCAGCCAAGGAGTACAGGGCGGCTACGAGCAGTACTTC.

In its sample, this clone was seen once. The chain uses TRBV6-1 and TRBJ1-1; D is ambiguous. The CDR3 loop spans 15 amino acids. Germline CDR1 reads MNHNS; CDR2 reads SASEGT. V lost 8 bases to trimming and J lost 4 bases, with 20 bases between them. In DNA form, the CDR3 reads TGTGCCAGCCTTAGCGCCGCCCCGTTGGTCACTGAAGCTTTCTTT. Residues: CASLSAAPLVTEAFF.

This clone was seen a handful of times. CDR3 nucleotide sequence: TGTGCCAGCAGCTCTCAGGGGTACACTGAAGCTTTCTTT. Translation gives CASSSQGYTEAFF. This sequence joins TRBV7-9 and TRBJ1-1; perhaps TRBD1 as D (6 bases). With 4 bases removed from V and 3 bases from J, the gap between germline ends came to 9 bases. Germline V gene sequence: CDR1 SEHNR, CDR2 FQNEAQ (reference sequence). This CDR3 comprises 13 residues.

This clone was seen just once. The rearrangement joins TRBV28 to TRBJ1-5, with a tentative D call TRBD1 (5 bases). The V end was cut by 2 bases, the J end by 2 bases, with 7 bases between. Germline V gene sequence: CDR1 MDHEN, CDR2 SYDVKM. CDR3 length: 14 amino acids. The CDR3 DNA follows: TGTGCCAGCAGTTTACCGACAGGCAATCAGCCCCAGCATTTT. It yields the protein CASSLPTGNQPQHF. Drawing the rest from reference TRBV28 and TRBJ1-5, the complete variable domain is DVKVTQSSRYLVKRTGEKVFLECVQDMDHENMFWYRQDPGLGLRLIYFSYDVKMKEKGDIPEGYSVSREKKERFSLILESASTNQTSMYLCASSLPTGNQPQHFGDGTRLSIL.

The gene calls are TRBV9 and TRBJ2-3, with D perhaps TRBD1 (5 bases). Looked up from germline, CDR1 is SGDLS and CDR2 is YYNGEE. V was cut by 0 bases and J by 6 bases, with 14 bases left in between. The CDR3 totals 15 residues. CDR3 sequence (DNA): TGTGCCAGCAGCGTAGGGGGCCCCCGGGCGGATACGCAGTATTTT. Translated: CASSVGGPRADTQYF.

The chain couples TRBV27 to TRBJ2-7; TRBD1 is a possible D gene (6 bases). The CDR3 totals 12 residues. V was pared by 6 bases and J by 4 bases, with 10 bases between. Looked up from germline, CDR1 is MNHEY and CDR2 is SMNVEV (reference sequence). The CDR3 loop is CASSPDRYEQYF. The DNA for the CDR3 is TGTGCCAGCAGCCCGGACAGATACGAGCAGTACTTC.

The chain couples TRBV11-2 to TRBJ1-1; 7 bases align to TRBD1. J gave up 2 bases and V 4 bases, and 7 bases lay outside the gene matches. There are 15 residues in the CDR3. CDR1 is SGHAT and CDR2 is FQNNGV in the germline V gene. The CDR3 loop reads CASSSIQGINTEAFF. In DNA form, the CDR3 reads TGTGCCAGCAGCTCGATACAGGGGATAAACACTGAAGCTTTCTTT.

The rearrangement joins TRBV19 to TRBJ2-1, with 7 bases lining up with TRBD2. The CDR3 totals 15 residues. From germline, CDR1 is LNHDA and CDR2 SQIVND (reference sequence). Trimming cost V 0 bases and J 9 bases; bases outside gene matches: 8. CDR3 protein: CASSIEPAGTGEQFF. The CDR3 DNA is TGTGCCAGTAGTATAGAACCAGCGGGAACAGGTGAGCAGTTCTTC.

The chain uses TRBV2 and TRBJ2-5; unclear D gene. The end of the DNA fits TRBJ2-7 better, so the J call may be wrong. This CDR3 has 10 amino acids. The germline V gene has CDR1 SNHLY and CDR2 FYNNEI. CDR3 nucleotide sequence: TGTGCCAGCGGGGCCTACGAGCAGTACTTC. Residues: CASGAYEQYF.

The chain carries TRBV6-5 and TRBJ1-2; no clear D. CDR3 length equals 16 residues. Germline lookup yields CDR1 MNHEY and CDR2 SVGAGI. The ends were cut back, 0 bases at V and 8 bases at J, with 19 bases in the middle. The chain's CDR3 is CASSYSQAVVGGGYTF. CDR3 nucleotides: TGTGCCAGCAGTTACTCGCAGGCCGTCGTCGGAGGGGGCTACACCTTC.

The J gene is TRBJ2-3, the V gene TRBV5-1, with 7 nucleotides matching TRBD1. V lost 4 bases to trimming and J lost 0 bases; unmatched junction nucleotides: 5. This CDR3 spans 15 amino acids. Germline CDR1 is SGHRS and CDR2 is YFSETQ. CDR3 in amino acids: CASSGTGDSTDTQYF. DNA for the CDR3: TGCGCCAGCAGCGGAACAGGGGATAGCACAGATACGCAGTATTTT. The variable domain in full, with the rest retrieved from reference TRBV5-1 and TRBJ2-3, is KAGVTQTPRYLIKTRGQQVTLSCSPISGHRSVSWYQQTPGQGLQFLFEYFSETQRNKGNFPGRFSGRQFSNSRSEMNVSTLELGDSALYLCASSGTGDSTDTQYFGPGTRLTVL.

The genes are TRBV12-5 and TRBJ2-1, with D perhaps TRBD2 (6 bases). Between the trimmed V and J ends, which lost 6 bases and 3 bases, there was a span of 18 bases. CDR3 length equals 16 residues. The germline CDR1 and CDR2 sequences are LGHNT and FRNRAP. For the CDR3, the DNA is TGTGCTAGTGGCTGGGATCCGGGAGAACTCTACAATGAGCAGTTCTTC. This translates into CASGWDPGELYNEQFF.

V and J are TRBV5-1 and TRBJ2-7; 10 positions agree with TRBD2. This CDR3 has 15 residues. V lost 0 bases to trimming and J lost 4 bases; unmatched junction nucleotides: 4. CDR1 and CDR2 (germline): SGHRS, YFSETQ. CDR3 residues: CASSLGGLASYEQYF. The DNA of the CDR3 is TGCGCCAGCAGCTTGGGGGGACTAGCGAGTTACGAGCAGTACTTC.

V usage is TRBV10-2 and J usage is TRBJ2-1; 7 bases are a match to TRBD1. The V segment lost 6 bases and the J segment 4 bases; nucleotides outside the gene matches: 3. Per germline, CDR1 WSHSY and CDR2 SAAADI. The CDR3 contains 13 residues. The CDR3 protein is CASSQGVYNEQFF. The CDR3 DNA is TGCGCCAGCAGCCAGGGGGTATACAATGAGCAGTTCTTC.

J is TRBJ1-1 and V is TRBV5-6, with a possible D match to TRBD1 (6 bases). Germline CDR1 SGHDT, CDR2 YYEEEE. The CDR3 contains 15 residues. Trimming took off 0 bases at V and 1 base at J, with 10 bases between the two ends. The CDR3 reads CASSLGGTSNTEAFF. The CDR3 DNA reads as TGTGCCAGCAGCTTGGGGGGGACATCGAACACTGAAGCTTTCTTT.

In the case of this clone: Other DNA sequences in the same sample also yield this CDR3. The CDR3 DNA sequence: TGTGCCAGCTCACCACCTGACAGAGCTAGCACAGATACGCAGTATTTT. It codes for CASSPPDRASTDTQYF. This sequence joins TRBV18 and TRBJ2-3; D perhaps matches TRBD1 (5 bases). The germline gives CDR1 KGHSH, CDR2 LQKENI. The CDR3 has 16 residues. The V end lost 0 bases, the J end lost 0 bases, and 10 bases lay between the germline ends.

The chain is built from TRBV7-8 and TRBJ2-3; maybe TRBD2 (6 bases). The CDR3 is 16 residues long. Trimming left V 5 bases short and J 3 bases short, with 18 bases between. Germline CDR1 is SGHVS and CDR2 is FQNEAQ. CDR3 bases: TGTGCCAGCAGCCAGTGGGCGGGAAGGAGGACAGATACGCAGTATTTT. Residues: CASSQWAGRRTDTQYF.

This clone was seen only once. The rearrangement uses TRBV25-1 and TRBJ2-2, with 8 bases identical to TRBD1. V shed 4 bases and J 6 bases; nucleotides not matched to a gene: 4. Germline V gene sequence: CDR1 MGHDK, CDR2 SYGVNS. The CDR3 has 14 amino acids. The chain's CDR3 is CASSGTGRPGELFF. In DNA form, the CDR3 reads TGTGCCAGCAGTGGGACAGGGAGGCCCGGGGAGCTGTTTTTT.

This chain links TRBV5-1 with TRBJ1-6, with 9 bases fitting TRBD1. CDR3 size: 15 residues. V shed 2 bases and J 8 bases; nucleotides not matched to a gene: 5. Germline lookup yields CDR1 SGHRS and CDR2 YFSETQ. The CDR3 nucleotides read TGCGCCAGCAGCTTCCGGACAGGGGCGGATTCACCCCTCCACTTT. It yields the protein CASSFRTGADSPLHF.

The chain has TRBV2 and TRBJ1-4; D perhaps matches TRBD1 (5 bases). Germline CDR1 SNHLY, CDR2 FYNNEI. The CDR3 has 15 residues. Deletions cut 6 bases from V and 7 bases from J, with 18 bases between. CDR3 sequence (DNA): TGTGCCAGCAGCGGAGGGGCAGGGTGGAGTGAAAAACTGTTTTTT. This codes for CASSGGAGWSEKLFF.